These T cell receptor beta chains were read from a single sample in a study of beta chain features in type 1 diabetes. This table comes from immunoSEQ multiplex PCR, and its TCRdb copy is limited to in-frame clones, with some not included. Seen here are 15,000 to 20,000 clones, 50% observed once, and the top ten hold 0.43%. Sequenced input: stem cell memory CD4+ T cells from blood. The origin of the receptors is a man aged 18-30 years in good health. Each CDR3 is given with its conserved first and last residue. The D gene is left open where the match is weak. For some rows the clone size is stated as once, few or many, or as a class when expanded; others skip it.

d_call clone_size j_call v_call cdr3_aa cdr3_nt
TRBD1 few TRBJ2-7 TRBV7-2 CASTPGGGTGSYEQYF TGTGCCAGCACCCCCGGGGGAGGGACAGGGTCCTACGAGCAGTACTTC
NA NA TRBJ2-1 TRBV4-3 CASSQDLSSNEQFF TGCGCCAGCAGCCAAGATCTCTCCTCCAATGAGCAGTTCTTC
TRBD1 NA TRBJ1-4 TRBV7-2 CASSRSVGTGGGKLFF TGTGCCAGCAGCCGCTCGGTAGGGACAGGGGGCGGAAAACTGTTTTTT
NA NA TRBJ2-1 TRBV5-1 CASSLVSVTYNEQFF TGCGCCAGCAGCTTGGTATCGGTAACCTACAATGAGCAGTTCTTC
TRBD2 NA TRBJ2-1 TRBV10-2 CASSPSGGAYEQFF TGCGCCAGCAGCCCTAGCGGGGGGGCGTATGAGCAGTTCTTC
TRBD1 NA TRBJ2-4 TRBV11-3 CASSPGTGGDNIQYF TGTGCCAGCAGCCCGGGGACAGGGGGCGATAACATTCAGTACTTC
NA few TRBJ2-6 TRBV9 CASSRVLAGANVLTF TGTGCCAGCAGCCGGGTCCTGGCTGGGGCCAACGTCCTGACTTTC
TRBD2 few TRBJ2-7 TRBV19 CASSIPGLAGGEQYF TGTGCCAGTAGTATCCCGGGACTAGCGGGAGGCGAGCAGTACTTC
NA NA TRBJ2-7 TRBV5-1 CASSLYREPYYEQYF TGCGCCAGCAGCTTGTACCGGGAGCCTTACTACGAGCAGTACTTC
NA NA TRBJ1-5 TRBV28 CASSPRGSNQPQHF TGTGCCAGCAGCCCCAGGGGTAGCAATCAGCCCCAGCATTTT
TRBD1 NA TRBJ1-1 TRBV28 CASSPTTGGRAFF TGTGCCAGCAGTCCTACGACAGGGGGCAGAGCTTTCTTT
NA NA TRBJ1-2 TRBV5-6 CASSLVGRGYGYTF TGTGCCAGCAGCTTGGTGGGCAGGGGCTATGGCTACACCTTC
TRBD2 few TRBJ2-1 TRBV4-3 CASSQGLAVYNEQFF TGCGCCAGCAGCCAGGGACTAGCAGTTTACAATGAGCAGTTCTTC
NA NA TRBJ2-3 TRBV7-9 CASSFEGGADTQYF TGTGCCAGCAGCTTCGAGGGGGGGGCAGATACGCAGTATTTT
TRBD2 few TRBJ2-3 TRBV7-2 CASSVQSGGAKDTQYF TGTGCCAGCAGCGTCCAGAGCGGGGGGGCGAAAGATACGCAGTATTTT
NA NA TRBJ1-5 TRBV7-2 CASSLGSQAYSNQPQHF TGTGCCAGCAGCTTAGGATCCCAGGCTTATAGCAATCAGCCCCAGCATTTT
NA NA TRBJ1-5 TRBV4-3 CASSQERGAYQPQHF TGCGCCAGCAGCCAAGAACGGGGGGCTTATCAGCCCCAGCATTTT
NA NA TRBJ2-7 TRBV5-1 CASSPIVSRGRYEQYF TGCGCCAGCAGCCCGATCGTGAGTCGGGGGAGGTACGAGCAGTACTTC
NA few TRBJ1-6 TRBV9 CASSVASSNNSPLHF TGTGCCAGCAGCGTAGCTTCCAGTAATAATTCACCCCTCCACTTT
TRBD1 NA TRBJ2-7 TRBV7-2 CASSFSSGTGGAYEQYF TGTGCCAGCAGCTTTTCCTCCGGGACAGGTGGTGCCTACGAGCAGTACTTC
TRBD1 NA TRBJ2-2 TRBV14 CASSQFLGGLNTGELFF TGTGCCAGCAGCCAATTCCTAGGGGGCCTGAACACCGGGGAGCTGTTTTTT
NA medium-sized TRBJ1-4 TRBV28 CASSLLEEGLFF TGTGCCAGCAGTTTATTAGAGGAAGGACTGTTTTTT
NA NA TRBJ2-1 TRBV12-5 CASGLVLSSQGHHEQFF TGTGCTAGTGGTTTGGTACTGAGTAGTCAGGGACATCATGAGCAGTTCTTC
TRBD2 NA TRBJ2-2 TRBV7-8 CASSILAGGRNTGELFF TGTGCCAGCAGCATACTAGCGGGGGGGAGGAACACCGGGGAGCTGTTTTTT
TRBD2 few TRBJ2-5 TRBV6-6 CASYEGSGGWGAQYF TGTGCCAGCTACGAGGGTAGCGGGGGGTGGGGGGCCCAGTACTTC
TRBD2 few TRBJ2-5 TRBV19 CASSEGLARQETQYF TGTGCCAGTTCGGAAGGACTAGCCCGCCAAGAGACCCAGTACTTC
TRBD2 few TRBJ2-6 TRBV7-2 CASSAGGAGANVLTF TGTGCCAGCAGCGCCGGGGGGGCTGGGGCCAACGTCCTGACTTTC
NA NA TRBJ2-7 TRBV19 CASSIVWGLVYEQYF TGTGCCAGTAGTATAGTTTGGGGCCTTGTTTACGAGCAGTACTTC
NA NA TRBJ1-4 TRBV7-2 CASSGAPRKLFF TGTGCCAGCAGCGGGGCCCCTCGAAAACTGTTTTTT
NA few TRBJ2-3 TRBV7-9 CASSLGGPGDTQYF TGTGCCAGCAGCTTAGGGGGGCCTGGAGATACGCAGTATTTT
NA NA TRBJ2-1 TRBV11-3 CASSLQVDNEQFF TGTGCCAGCAGCTTACAGGTGGACAATGAGCAGTTCTTC
NA few TRBJ1-5 TRBV10-3 CAISEGGQPQHF TGTGCCATCAGTGAAGGAGGTCAGCCCCAGCATTTT
TRBD2 once TRBJ2-1 TRBV7-3 CASSLRSSGGGRHEQFF TGTGCCAGCAGCTTAAGGTCTAGCGGGGGAGGGCGTCATGAGCAGTTCTTC
TRBD1 few TRBJ2-5 TRBV19 CASSSGLWDRREFKETQYF TGTGCCAGTAGCTCAGGCCTTTGGGACAGGAGGGAATTCAAGGAGACCCAGTACTTC
NA few TRBJ2-1 TRBV19 CASSPSGGNYNEQFF TGTGCCAGTAGTCCGTCGGGGGGCAACTACAATGAGCAGTTCTTC
NA few TRBJ2-7 TRBV15 CATSRRDFGYEQYF TGTGCCACCAGCAGGCGGGACTTTGGGTACGAGCAGTACTTC
NA NA TRBJ2-3 TRBV25-1 CASSVTLARSTDTQYF TGTGCCAGCAGTGTCACGCTAGCGAGAAGCACAGATACGCAGTATTTT
NA few TRBJ1-4 TRBV7-2 CASSSGPGVDEKLFF TGTGCCAGCAGCTCAGGACCGGGGGTGGATGAAAAACTGTTTTTT
TRBD1 few TRBJ1-5 TRBV19 CASSPQGVGGQPQHF TGTGCCAGTAGCCCGCAGGGGGTTGGAGGTCAGCCCCAGCATTTT
NA NA TRBJ1-5 TRBV13 CASSYGINGQPQHF TGTGCCAGCAGCTACGGTATCAACGGTCAGCCCCAGCATTTT
NA NA TRBJ2-6 TRBV6-1 CASSVGAREFFSLTF TGTGCCAGCAGTGTAGGGGCTCGGGAGTTCTTTAGCCTGACTTTC
TRBD2 NA TRBJ2-1 TRBV27 CASSSLAGGPPIEQFF TGTGCCAGCAGTTCTCTAGCGGGAGGGCCTCCAATTGAGCAGTTCTTC
TRBD2 few TRBJ2-7 TRBV7-9 CASSLISGGKSSYEQYF TGTGCCAGCAGCTTAATTAGCGGGGGGAAGAGCTCCTACGAGCAGTACTTC
TRBD2 few TRBJ2-4 TRBV28 CASSLRAGGPNIQYF TGTGCCAGCAGTTTACGAGCGGGGGGGCCAAACATTCAGTACTTC
TRBD2 NA TRBJ2-7 TRBV6-5 CASRSGLAFYEQYF TGTGCCAGCCGCTCGGGACTAGCGTTCTACGAGCAGTACTTC
TRBD2 NA TRBJ2-4 TRBV27 CASSRLAGVAKNIQYF TGTGCCAGCAGTCGACTAGCGGGAGTAGCCAAAAACATTCAGTACTTC
NA few TRBJ2-6 TRBV7-3 CASSFGTRFSGANVLTF TGTGCCAGCAGCTTCGGGACACGGTTCTCTGGGGCCAACGTCCTGACTTTC
NA NA TRBJ1-3 TRBV7-2 CASSLGSGVPSGNTIYF TGTGCCAGCAGCTTAGGCTCAGGGGTCCCCTCTGGAAACACCATATATTTT
NA NA TRBJ2-4 TRBV7-2 CASSLESGWGNIQYF TGTGCCAGCAGCTTAGAATCAGGGTGGGGAAACATTCAGTACTTC
TRBD1 few TRBJ2-1 TRBV7-9 CASSPTGTGDNEQFF TGTGCCAGCAGCCCAACCGGGACAGGGGACAATGAGCAGTTCTTC
TRBD1 NA TRBJ2-3 TRBV7-3 CASSLQAGQGGNTQYF TGTGCCAGCAGCTTACAGGCGGGACAGGGTGGGAATACGCAGTATTTT
TRBD1 NA TRBJ1-3 TRBV30 CAWSKGASSGNTIYF TGTGCCTGGAGTAAGGGGGCAAGCTCTGGAAACACCATATATTTT
TRBD1 NA TRBJ1-2 TRBV6-6 CASTLYTRDRVYGYTF TGTGCCAGCACCTTATATACCAGGGACAGGGTCTATGGCTACACCTTC
NA few TRBJ2-7 TRBV7-9 CASSLTQDSYEQYF TGTGCCAGCAGCTTAACGCAGGACTCCTACGAGCAGTACTTC
TRBD2 few TRBJ2-5 TRBV30 CAWSRASGGYETQYF TGTGCCTGGAGTAGGGCTAGCGGGGGGTATGAGACCCAGTACTTC
TRBD1 few TRBJ2-3 TRBV7-2 CASRRDRRTDTQYF TGTGCCAGCCGAAGGGACAGACGCACAGATACGCAGTATTTT